The subject of this entry is one T cell receptor beta chain. Its cognate antigen is unknown. This sample is drawn from a study of shared clonotypes between healthy human individuals. Study in general: CD4 naive cells filled three plates per donor, CD4 memory three, CD8 naive two and CD8 memory one. Study-wide points: Of the naive CD4 clonotypes, around 4.8% were shared across a few donors.

Germline V gives CDR1 MNHEY, CDR2 SVGAGI. CDR3 length equals 13 residues. With 2 bases removed from V and 6 bases from J, the gap between germline ends came to 10 bases. CD45RO-negative CD8 cells positively selected for CCR7 made up the naive population, which excluded terminally differentiated effector memory CD45RA+ cells. TCRdb's table, derived via immunoSEQ multiplex PCR, lists solely in-frame clones and lacks some. The top ten hold more than 1.5% of the sample, which has about 2.1 million clones, just under 95% seen once. The sample comprised naive CD8+ T cells from PBMCs. The TCR was taken from a man in his late teens or twenties in good health. Some clones in this sample may be carry-over from other donors' samples. V usage is TRBV6-5 and J usage is TRBJ1-2, with D possibly being TRBD1 (6 bases). The CDR3 loop reads CASSYLAGDGYTF. CDR3 in DNA: TGTGCCAGCAGTTACCTGGCAGGGGATGGCTACACCTTC.